The 9 T cell receptor beta chains below were found in one sample sequenced in a study of CD8 T cells in ankylosing spondylitis (dated by TCRdb to 2016 to 2017). The library was obtained by 5' RACE. Data came from an Illumina HiSeq 2500. TCRdb passed the public sequencing reads through fastp at Q25 and MiXCR, retaining productive beta sequences. Rows with one shared CDR3 protein collapse into an entry with the most common genes and DNA. This sample gives around 430,000 distinct CDR3 sequences in total; about 15% of them show up just once. The ten largest clones take up 0.85% to 1.3% of the sample. Findings and caveats that apply to the study as a whole: Blood from ankylosing spondylitis patients appeared to be characterized by a TCR beta motif made up of several highly homologous amino acid variants.

Which antigens these TCRs recognize remains unknown. The specimen sequenced was blood, either unsorted or a sorted T cell fraction (not recorded which). The receptor source for this set is a male donor with ankylosing spondylitis.

V gene TRBV3-1 combines with J gene TRBJ2-1; D is possibly TRBD1 (5 bases). Germline loops: CDR1 LGHDT, CDR2 YNNKEL (reference sequence). CDR3 length equals 12 residues. The V and J ends lost 3 bases and 9 bases respectively, with 9 bases between them. CDR3 sequence: CASSQTDSEQFF. DNA for the CDR3: TGTGCCAGCAGCCAGACAGACTCTGAGCAGTTCTTC.

This clonotype has more than one count but fewer than ten. The chain combines TRBV10-3 with TRBJ2-3; D may correspond to TRBD1 or TRBD2 (5 bases each). The CDR3 loop spans 16 amino acids. CDR1 and CDR2 (germline): ENHRY, SYGVKD. The V end was cut by 0 bases, the J end by 1 base, with 11 bases between. The CDR3 DNA sequence: TGTGCCATCAGTGAGTCTGAGGGGTCGGGCACAGATACGCAGTATTTT. This encodes CAISESEGSGTDTQYF.

This clonotype was observed a handful of times. One end of the junction is discordant with germline, which a read error may explain. V usage is TRBV7-8 and J usage is TRBJ2-2; D possibly corresponds to TRBD1 (6 bases). The germline gives CDR1 SGHVS, CDR2 FQNEAQ. This CDR3 is 11 amino acids long. CDR3 nucleotide sequence: TGCCCTGGGGGCCTTCCCGGGGAGCTGTTTTTT. It translates to CPGGLPGELFF.

This clonotype was observed a handful of times. The chain employs TRBV7-3 and TRBJ2-1, with 7 positions matching TRBD1. Germline assignment: CDR1 SGHTA and CDR2 FQGTGA. Unmatched junction bases numbered 15, after V lost 5 bases and J lost 8 bases. The CDR3 totals 16 residues. CDR3 bases: TGTGCCAGCAGCGTAAAAAGGGCAGGGGGTGGGGATGAGCAGTTCTTC. Translated, it gives CASSVKRAGGGDEQFF.

This clonotype is a singleton in its sample. The chain has TRBV5-1 and TRBJ2-5, with D perhaps TRBD2 (5 bases). CDR1 is SGHRS and CDR2 is YFSETQ in the germline V gene. CDR3 length: 13 amino acids. Between the trimmed V and J ends, which lost 4 bases and 5 bases, there was a span of 12 bases. The CDR3 region is CASSRTRTETQYF. For the CDR3, the DNA is TGCGCCAGCAGCCGCACGAGGACTGAGACCCAGTACTTC.

This clonotype occurred a few times. The chain uses TRBV18 and TRBJ1-1; 7 bases are shared with TRBD1. The germline CDR1 and CDR2 sequences are KGHSH and LQKENI. With 3 bases clipped from V and 3 bases from J, the junction kept 7 bases outside the gene matches. This CDR3 is 15 amino acids long. The CDR3 bases are TGTGCCAGCTCACCGGGTGAGGGGGCGCACACTGAAGCTTTCTTT. Its protein is CASSPGEGAHTEAFF. The full variable domain, completed using reference TRBV18 and TRBJ1-1, is NAGVMQNPRHLVRRRGQEARLRCSPMKGHSHVYWYRQLPEEGLKFMVYLQKENIIDESGMPKERFSAEFPKEGPSILRIQQVVRGDSAAYFCASSPGEGAHTEAFFGQGTRLTVV.

The chain carries TRBV5-1 and TRBJ2-7, with 9 nucleotides matching TRBD2. V dropped 4 bases and J dropped 1; count of bases not matched to a gene: 9. The V gene's germline CDR1 is SGHRS and CDR2 YFSETQ. This CDR3 has 16 amino acids. As DNA, the CDR3 is TGCGCCAGCAGCCCCCTCGGTAGCGGGAGTTCCTACGAGCAGTACTTC. This translates into CASSPLGSGSSYEQYF.

The rearrangement links TRBV7-3 to TRBJ1-1; 8 bases match TRBD1. Germline lookup yields CDR1 SGHTA and CDR2 FQGTGA. This CDR3 has 13 residues. The junction had 5 bases not matched to a gene; V was cut back by 5 bases and J by 6 bases. CDR3 sequence reads: CASSTSGGAEAFF. Here the CDR3 DNA reads TGTGCCAGCAGCACCTCAGGGGGCGCTGAAGCTTTCTTT. Supplemented by reference TRBV7-3 and TRBJ1-1, the full variable domain reads GAGVSQTPSNKVTEKGKYVELRCDPISGHTALYWYRQSLGQGPEFLIYFQGTGAADDSGLPNDRFFAVRPEGSVSTLKIQRTERGDSAVYLCASSTSGGAEAFFGQGTRLTVV.

For the CDR3, the DNA is TGTGCCTCCGCGACCGGGACCCATGAAAAACTGTTTTTT. Amino acid sequence: CASATGTHEKLFF. V usage is TRBV15 and J usage is TRBJ1-4; D is perhaps TRBD1 (5 bases). V gave up 11 bases and J gave up 6 bases, with 16 bases separating them. CDR1 LNHNV and CDR2 YYDKDF come from the germline V gene (reference sequence). The CDR3 has 13 amino acids.